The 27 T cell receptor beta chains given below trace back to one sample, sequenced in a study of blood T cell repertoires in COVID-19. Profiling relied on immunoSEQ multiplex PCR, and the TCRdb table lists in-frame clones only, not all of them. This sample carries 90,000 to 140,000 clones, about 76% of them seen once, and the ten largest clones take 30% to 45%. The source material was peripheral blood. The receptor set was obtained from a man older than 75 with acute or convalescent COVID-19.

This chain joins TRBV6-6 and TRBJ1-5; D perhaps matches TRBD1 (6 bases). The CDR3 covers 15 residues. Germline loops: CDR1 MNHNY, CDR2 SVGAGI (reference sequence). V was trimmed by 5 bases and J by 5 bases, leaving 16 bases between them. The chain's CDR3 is CASSNPGDYDQPQHF. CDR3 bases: TGTGCCAGCAGTAATCCAGGGGACTATGATCAGCCCCAGCATTTT.

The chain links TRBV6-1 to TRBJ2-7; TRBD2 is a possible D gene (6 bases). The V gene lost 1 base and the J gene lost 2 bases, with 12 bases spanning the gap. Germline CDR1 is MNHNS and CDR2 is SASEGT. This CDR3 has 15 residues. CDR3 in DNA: TGTGCCAGCAGTGAAGGTTTCGGGGGTGCCTACGAGCAGTACTTC. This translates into CASSEGFGGAYEQYF.

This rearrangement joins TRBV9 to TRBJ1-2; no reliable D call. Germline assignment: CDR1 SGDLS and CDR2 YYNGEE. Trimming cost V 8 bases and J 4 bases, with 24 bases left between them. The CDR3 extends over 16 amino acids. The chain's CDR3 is CARRRDWVMKFYGYTF. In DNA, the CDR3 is TGTGCCAGAAGGAGAGACTGGGTTATGAAGTTCTATGGCTACACCTTC.

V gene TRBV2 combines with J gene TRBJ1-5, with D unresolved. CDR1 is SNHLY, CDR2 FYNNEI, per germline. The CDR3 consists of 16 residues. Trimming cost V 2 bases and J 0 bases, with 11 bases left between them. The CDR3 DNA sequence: TGTGCCAGCAGTGAAAAGTCGGGGATTAGCAATCAGCCCCAGCATTTT. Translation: CASSEKSGISNQPQHF. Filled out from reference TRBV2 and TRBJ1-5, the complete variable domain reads EPEVTQTPSHQVTQMGQEVILRCVPISNHLYFYWYRQILGQKVEFLVSFYNNEISEKSEIFDDQFSVERPDGSNFTLKIRSTKLEDSAMYFCASSEKSGISNQPQHFGDGTRLSIL.

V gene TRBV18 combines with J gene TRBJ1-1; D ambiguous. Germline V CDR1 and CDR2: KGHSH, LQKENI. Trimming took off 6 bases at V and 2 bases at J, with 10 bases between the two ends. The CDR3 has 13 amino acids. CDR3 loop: CASSPGINTEAFF. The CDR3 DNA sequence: TGTGCCAGCTCCCCCGGGATCAACACTGAAGCTTTCTTT.

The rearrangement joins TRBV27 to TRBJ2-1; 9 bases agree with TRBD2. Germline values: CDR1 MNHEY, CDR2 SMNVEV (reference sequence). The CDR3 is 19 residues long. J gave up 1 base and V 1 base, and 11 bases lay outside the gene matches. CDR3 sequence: CASSLFRTSEVGSYNEQFF. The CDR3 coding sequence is TGTGCCAGCAGTTTATTTAGGACTAGCGAGGTAGGGTCCTACAATGAGCAGTTCTTC.

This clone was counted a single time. CDR3 coding DNA: TGTGCCAGCTCACACCGGGCCCCACACTACTCGGGAAATTCACCCCTCCCAAATAATTCACCCCTCCACTTT. Its protein product is CASSHRAPHYSGNSPLPNNSPLHF. This chain links TRBV18 with TRBJ1-6; D unresolved. CDR1 is KGHSH and CDR2 is LQKENI in the germline V gene. The CDR3 runs to 24 residues. V lost 4 bases to trimming and J lost 5 bases, with 39 bases between them.

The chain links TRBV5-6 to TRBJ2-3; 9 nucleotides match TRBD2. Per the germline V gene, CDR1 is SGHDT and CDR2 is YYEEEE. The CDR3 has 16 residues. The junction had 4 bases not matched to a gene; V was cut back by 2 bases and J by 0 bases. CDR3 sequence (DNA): TGTGCCAGCAGCTTCAAAACTAGCGGGAGCACAGATACGCAGTATTTT. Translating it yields CASSFKTSGSTDTQYF.

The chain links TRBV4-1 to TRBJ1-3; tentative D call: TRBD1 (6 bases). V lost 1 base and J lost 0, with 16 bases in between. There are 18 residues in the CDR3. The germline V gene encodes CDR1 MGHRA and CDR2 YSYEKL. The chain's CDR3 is CASSQGDTALSSGNTIYF. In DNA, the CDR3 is TGCGCCAGCAGCCAAGGGGACACCGCTCTCTCCTCTGGAAACACCATATATTTT.

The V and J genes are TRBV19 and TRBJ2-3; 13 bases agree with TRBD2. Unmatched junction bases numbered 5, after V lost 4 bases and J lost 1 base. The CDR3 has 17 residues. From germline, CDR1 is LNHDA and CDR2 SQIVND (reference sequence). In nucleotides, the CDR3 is TGTGCCAGTAGTAGCCTAGGACTAGCGGGGGGCACAGATACGCAGTATTTT. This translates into CASSSLGLAGGTDTQYF.

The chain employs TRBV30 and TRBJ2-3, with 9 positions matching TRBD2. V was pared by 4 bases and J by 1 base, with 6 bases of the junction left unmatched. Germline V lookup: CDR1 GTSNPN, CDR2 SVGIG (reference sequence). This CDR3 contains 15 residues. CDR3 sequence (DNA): TGTGCCTGGAAACTGACTAGCGGAGGCACAGATACGCAGTATTTT. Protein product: CAWKLTSGGTDTQYF.

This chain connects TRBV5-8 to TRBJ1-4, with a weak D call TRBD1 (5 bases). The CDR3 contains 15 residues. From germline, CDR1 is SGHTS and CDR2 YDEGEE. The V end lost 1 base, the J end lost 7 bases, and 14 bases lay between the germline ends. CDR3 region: CASSLLLGLGEKLFF. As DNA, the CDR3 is TGTGCCAGCAGCTTGCTTCTGGGGCTGGGTGAAAAACTGTTTTTT.

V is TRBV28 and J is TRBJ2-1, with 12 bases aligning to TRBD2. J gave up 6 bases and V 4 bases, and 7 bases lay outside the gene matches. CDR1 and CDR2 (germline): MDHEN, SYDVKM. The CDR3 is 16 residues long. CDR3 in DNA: TGTGCCAGCAGTTCCCGACTAGCGGGAGTATCCAATGAGCAGTTCTTC. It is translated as CASSSRLAGVSNEQFF.

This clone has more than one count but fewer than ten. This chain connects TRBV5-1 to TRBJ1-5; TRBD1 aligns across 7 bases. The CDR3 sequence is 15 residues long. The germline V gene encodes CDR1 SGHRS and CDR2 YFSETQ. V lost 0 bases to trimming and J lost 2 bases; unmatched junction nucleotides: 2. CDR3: CASSLEGAGNQPQHF. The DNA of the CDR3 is TGCGCCAGCAGCTTGGAGGGGGCAGGCAATCAGCCCCAGCATTTT.

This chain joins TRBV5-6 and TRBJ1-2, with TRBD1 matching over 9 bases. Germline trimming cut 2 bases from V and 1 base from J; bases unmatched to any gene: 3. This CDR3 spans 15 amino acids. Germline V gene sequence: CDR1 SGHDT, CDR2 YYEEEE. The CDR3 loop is CASSFRDRVNYGYTF. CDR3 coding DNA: TGTGCCAGCAGCTTCCGGGACAGGGTTAACTATGGCTACACCTTC.

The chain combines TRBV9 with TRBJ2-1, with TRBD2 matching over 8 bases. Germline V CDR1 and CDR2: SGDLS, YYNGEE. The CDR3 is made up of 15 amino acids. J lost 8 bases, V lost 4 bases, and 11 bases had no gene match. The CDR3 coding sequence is TGTGCCAGCAGCCTTCCTGGCGGGGGGAAGGATGAGCAGTTCTTC. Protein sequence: CASSLPGGGKDEQFF.

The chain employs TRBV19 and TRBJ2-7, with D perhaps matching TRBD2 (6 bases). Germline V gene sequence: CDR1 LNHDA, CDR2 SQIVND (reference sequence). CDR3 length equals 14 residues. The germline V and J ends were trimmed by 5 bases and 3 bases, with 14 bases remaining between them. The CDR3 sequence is CASSPWGGIYEQYF. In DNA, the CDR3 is TGTGCCAGTAGTCCTTGGGGAGGTATCTACGAGCAGTACTTC.

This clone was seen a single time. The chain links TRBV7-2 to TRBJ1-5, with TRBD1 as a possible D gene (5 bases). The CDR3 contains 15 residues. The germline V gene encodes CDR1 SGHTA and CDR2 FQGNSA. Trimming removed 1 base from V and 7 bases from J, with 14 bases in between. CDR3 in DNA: TGTGCCAGCAGCTTAGATGGGGCAGGGAGGCAGCCCCAGCATTTT. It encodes CASSLDGAGRQPQHF.

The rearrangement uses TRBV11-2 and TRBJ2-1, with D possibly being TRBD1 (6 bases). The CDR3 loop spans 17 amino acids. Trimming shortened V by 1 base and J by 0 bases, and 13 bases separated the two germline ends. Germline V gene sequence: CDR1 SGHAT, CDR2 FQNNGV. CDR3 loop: CASSLGWTVSSYNEQFF. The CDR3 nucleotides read TGTGCCAGCAGCTTAGGTTGGACAGTGAGCTCCTACAATGAGCAGTTCTTC.

CDR3 coding DNA: TGTGCCAGCAGCGGAGTCGGGGCCTACGAGCAGTACTTC. Amino acid sequence: CASSGVGAYEQYF. This chain connects TRBV5-8 to TRBJ2-7, with D perhaps TRBD2 (5 bases). Germline CDR1 is SGHTS and CDR2 is YDEGEE. This CDR3 comprises 13 residues. Trimming shortened V by 4 bases and J by 2 bases, and 10 bases separated the two germline ends.

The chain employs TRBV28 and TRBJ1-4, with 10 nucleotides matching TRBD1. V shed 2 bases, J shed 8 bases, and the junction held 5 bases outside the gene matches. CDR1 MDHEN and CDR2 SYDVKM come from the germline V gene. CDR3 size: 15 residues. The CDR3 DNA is TGTGCCAGCAGTTTACACGGGACAGGGGACGAAAAACTGTTTTTT. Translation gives CASSLHGTGDEKLFF. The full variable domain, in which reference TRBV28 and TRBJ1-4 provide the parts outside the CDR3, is DVKVTQSSRYLVKRTGEKVFLECVQDMDHENMFWYRQDPGLGLRLIYFSYDVKMKEKGDIPEGYSVSREKKERFSLILESASTNQTSMYLCASSLHGTGDEKLFFGSGTQLSVL.

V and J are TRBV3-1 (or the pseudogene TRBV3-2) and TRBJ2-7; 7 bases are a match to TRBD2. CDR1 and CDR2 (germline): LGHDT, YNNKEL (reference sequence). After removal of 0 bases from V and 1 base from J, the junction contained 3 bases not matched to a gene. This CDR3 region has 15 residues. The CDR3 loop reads CASSQELAASYEQYF. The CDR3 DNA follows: TGTGCCAGCAGCCAAGAGCTAGCGGCTTCCTACGAGCAGTACTTC.

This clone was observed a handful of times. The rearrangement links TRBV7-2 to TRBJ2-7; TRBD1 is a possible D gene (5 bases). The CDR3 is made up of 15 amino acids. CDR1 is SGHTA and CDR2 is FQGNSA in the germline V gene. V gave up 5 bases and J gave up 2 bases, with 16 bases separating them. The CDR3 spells CASSRKTVPPYEQYF. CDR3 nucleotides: TGTGCCAGCAGCCGCAAGACAGTTCCCCCCTACGAGCAGTACTTC.

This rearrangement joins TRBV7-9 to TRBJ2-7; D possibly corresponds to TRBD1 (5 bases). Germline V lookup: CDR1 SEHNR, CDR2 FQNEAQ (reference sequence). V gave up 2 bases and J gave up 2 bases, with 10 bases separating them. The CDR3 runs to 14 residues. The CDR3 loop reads CASSLRAGTYEQYF. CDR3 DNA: TGTGCCAGCAGCTTACGAGCAGGGACCTACGAGCAGTACTTC. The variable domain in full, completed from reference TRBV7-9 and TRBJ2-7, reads DTGVSQNPRHKITKRGQNVTFRCDPISEHNRLYWYRQTLGQGPEFLTYFQNEAQLEKSRLLSDRFSAERPKGSFSTLEIQRTEQGDSAMYLCASSLRAGTYEQYFGPGTRLTVT.

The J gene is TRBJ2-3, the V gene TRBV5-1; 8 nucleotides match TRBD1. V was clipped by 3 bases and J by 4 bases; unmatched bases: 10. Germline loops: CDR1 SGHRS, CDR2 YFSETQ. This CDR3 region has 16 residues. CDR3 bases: TGCGCCAGCAGCTCCCGGACAGGGAGGTCTCCAGATACGCAGTATTTT. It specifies CASSSRTGRSPDTQYF.

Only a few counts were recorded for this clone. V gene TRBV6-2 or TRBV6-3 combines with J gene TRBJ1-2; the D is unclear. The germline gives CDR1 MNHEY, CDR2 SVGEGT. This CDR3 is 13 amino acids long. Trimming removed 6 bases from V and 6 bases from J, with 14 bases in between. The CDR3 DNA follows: TGTGCCAGCAGCCGGCCAGGCCTTAATGGCTACACCTTC. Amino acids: CASSRPGLNGYTF.

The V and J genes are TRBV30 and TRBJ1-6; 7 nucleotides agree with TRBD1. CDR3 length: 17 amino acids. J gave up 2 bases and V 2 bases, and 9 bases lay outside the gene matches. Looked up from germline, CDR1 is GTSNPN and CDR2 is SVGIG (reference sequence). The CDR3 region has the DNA TGTGCCTGGAGTAGGTTGACAGGGAGGACCTATAATTCACCCCTCCACTTT. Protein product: CAWSRLTGRTYNSPLHF.